Below are 29 T cell receptor beta chains sequenced from a single sample in a study of T cells in Graves' hyperthyroidism and ophthalmopathy. Amplified regions were TCR beta CDR3 sequences from RNA transcripts. A set of HTBI primers served as the primers for a first-round RT-PCR of the TCR CDR3. Each CDR3 protein gets one entry after TCRdb re-called the multiplex PCR reads with MiXCR. The sample has a few hundred thousand distinct CDR3 sequences, about 15% seen once. The specimen was blood. Receptors were obtained from a woman aged 25-40 years with Graves' hyperthyroidism.

There are many counts of this clonotype. The chain couples TRBV7-2 to TRBJ2-7, with D uncertain. Germline V gene sequence: CDR1 SGHTA, CDR2 FQGNSA. The CDR3 extends over 12 amino acids. V dropped 5 bases and J dropped 4 bases, with 9 bases sitting between them. This chain's CDR3 is CASSPTAYEQYF. CDR3 sequence (DNA): TGTGCCAGCAGCCCTACGGCTTACGAGCAGTACTTC.

The chain is built from TRBV18 and TRBJ2-1; 9 nucleotides match TRBD1. Trimming took 3 bases from V and 8 from J; bases not matched to a gene: 8. Germline loops: CDR1 KGHSH, CDR2 LQKENI. CDR3 length: 15 amino acids. The CDR3 is CASSPHRGLVDEQFF. The DNA for the CDR3 is TGTGCCAGCTCACCGCACAGGGGGCTTGTGGATGAGCAGTTCTTC.

This clonotype was counted only a few times. The chain uses TRBV12-3 or TRBV12-4 and TRBJ2-1, with a tentative D call TRBD1 (5 bases). The CDR3 is 13 amino acids. V was shortened by 5 bases and J by 9 bases, with 14 bases between the two germline ends. The DNA for the CDR3 is TGTGCCAGCAGTCCCCCAGGGAAGGGTGAGCAGTTCTTC. Translation: CASSPPGKGEQFF.

This clonotype turned up a few times. The gene calls are TRBV28 and TRBJ2-7, with TRBD2 matching over 11 bases. Germline assignment: CDR1 MDHEN and CDR2 SYDVKM. The CDR3 consists of 16 residues. V lost 6 bases to trimming and J lost 3 bases; unmatched junction nucleotides: 10. The CDR3 here is CASSLGTSGAIYEQYF. The DNA of the CDR3 is TGTGCCAGCAGCCTCGGGACTAGCGGAGCTATCTACGAGCAGTACTTC. The full variable domain, rest sourced from reference TRBV28 and TRBJ2-7, is DVKVTQSSRYLVKRTGEKVFLECVQDMDHENMFWYRQDPGLGLRLIYFSYDVKMKEKGDIPEGYSVSREKKERFSLILESASTNQTSMYLCASSLGTSGAIYEQYFGPGTRLTVT.

The J gene is TRBJ2-1, the V gene TRBV4-1; 9 positions agree with TRBD1. The V gene's germline CDR1 is MGHRA and CDR2 YSYEKL. The CDR3 sequence is 17 residues long. V shed 4 bases and J 7 bases; nucleotides not matched to a gene: 14. CDR3 in amino acids: CASSPSGQGMTWNEQFF. CDR3 bases: TGCGCCAGCAGCCCGTCGGGACAGGGAATGACCTGGAATGAGCAGTTCTTC.

In its sample, this clonotype was seen a few times. The chain joins TRBV5-4 to TRBJ2-3; the D is unclear. Germline V lookup: CDR1 SGHNT, CDR2 YYREEE (reference sequence). With 3 bases removed from V and 4 bases from J, the gap between germline ends came to 15 bases. The CDR3 covers 15 residues. The CDR3 DNA is TGTGCCAGCAGCTACCCACTCGGTTTGCCAGATACGCAGTATTTT. Translating gives CASSYPLGLPDTQYF. Variable domain in full (rest from reference TRBV5-4 and TRBJ2-3): ETGVTQSPTHLIKTRGQQVTLRCSSQSGHNTVSWYQQALGQGPQFIFQYYREEENGRGNFPPRFSGLQFPNYSSELNVNALELDDSALYLCASSYPLGLPDTQYFGPGTRLTVL.

This clonotype was counted ten times or more. The V gene is TRBV20-1, the J gene TRBJ2-7; D not resolved. The V gene's germline CDR1 is DFQATT and CDR2 SNEGSKA (reference sequence). Trimming cost V 5 bases and J 3 bases, with 14 bases left between them. CDR3 length: 13 amino acids. CDR3 protein: CSADPDGDYEQYF. As DNA, the CDR3 is TGCAGTGCTGACCCCGATGGGGACTACGAGCAGTACTTC.

This clonotype was detected ten times or more. The J gene is TRBJ2-5, the V gene TRBV12-3 or TRBV12-4, with D possibly matching TRBD1 (6 bases). V was pared by 3 bases and J by 4 bases, with 12 bases between. This CDR3 spans 14 amino acids. CDR3 in DNA: TGTGCCAGCAGTTTTTTGGGGGCGCGAGAGACCCAGTACTTC. It translates to CASSFLGARETQYF.

This clonotype was detected once. A single base separates this from a much larger clone, so it may be a read error. CDR3 bases: TGCAGTACTAGAAGGAACGACAATGAGCAGTTCTTC. Translating gives CSTRRNDNEQFF. This rearrangement joins TRBV20-1 to TRBJ2-1, with D possibly matching TRBD2 (5 bases). CDR3 length: 12 amino acids. CDR1 and CDR2 from the germline V gene are DFQATT and SNEGSKA (reference sequence).

This clonotype has ten or more counts. The J gene is TRBJ2-7, the V gene TRBV3-1; D gene unclear. V lost 1 base to trimming and J lost 2 bases, with 9 bases between them. The CDR3 is 14 amino acids. From germline, CDR1 is LGHDT and CDR2 YNNKEL (reference sequence). CDR3 protein: CASSQGGGPYEQYF. The CDR3 DNA is TGTGCCAGCAGCCAAGGTGGCGGTCCCTACGAGCAGTACTTC.

There are many counts of this clonotype. This chain joins TRBV2 and TRBJ2-2; 10 bases align to TRBD2. V lost 6 bases and J lost 6; bases outside the gene matches: 7. Looked up from germline, CDR1 is SNHLY and CDR2 is FYNNEI. The CDR3 sequence is 15 residues long. As DNA, the CDR3 is TGTGCCAGCAGAATTCTAGCGGGGGCCCCCGGGGAGCTGTTTTTT. This codes for CASRILAGAPGELFF.

In this sample, this clonotype turned up many times. The chain recombines TRBV30 with TRBJ2-5, with D possibly matching TRBD1 (5 bases). The CDR3 is made up of 13 amino acids. Germline V CDR1 and CDR2: GTSNPN, SVGIG (reference sequence). V was pared by 0 bases and J by 6 bases, with 11 bases between. The DNA of the CDR3 is TGTGCCTGGAGTGTACAAGGGGTGCAGACCCAGTACTTC. Encoded protein: CAWSVQGVQTQYF.

The chain uses TRBV20-1 and TRBJ1-2, with 9 bases that match TRBD1. The junction had 5 bases not matched to a gene; V was cut back by 6 bases and J by 6 bases. This CDR3 has 12 residues. CDR1 is DFQATT and CDR2 is SNEGSKA in the germline V gene (reference sequence). The chain's CDR3 is CSAVTGGDGYTF. CDR3 nucleotides: TGCAGTGCCGTAACAGGGGGCGATGGCTACACCTTC.

This clonotype was recorded at least ten times. This chain uses TRBV3-1 with TRBJ2-1; 14 nucleotides align to TRBD2. This CDR3 contains 15 residues. Trimming took 4 bases from V and 10 from J; bases not matched to a gene: 6. Germline V gives CDR1 LGHDT, CDR2 YNNKEL (reference sequence). This chain's CDR3 is CASSPGLAGAWEQFF. The CDR3 DNA reads TGTGCCAGCAGCCCGGGACTAGCGGGAGCGTGGGAGCAGTTCTTC.

This clonotype was observed many times. The chain employs TRBV6-6 and TRBJ2-7; TRBD2 agrees at 10 bases. This CDR3 spans 15 amino acids. J was trimmed by 1 base and V by 3 bases; bases with no gene match: 3. In germline, CDR1 is MNHNY, CDR2 SVGAGI (reference sequence). The CDR3 DNA reads as TGTGCCAGCAGTTATTTAGCGGGAGGTTCCTACGAGCAGTACTTC. It specifies CASSYLAGGSYEQYF.

This clonotype was counted only a few times. This rearrangement joins TRBV11-2 to TRBJ2-1; 12 positions agree with TRBD2. Trimming took 0 bases from V and 5 from J; bases not matched to a gene: 5. The CDR3 spans 17 residues. Germline CDR1 SGHAT, CDR2 FQNNGV. The CDR3 sequence is CASSLETSGSGNNEQFF. The CDR3 DNA follows: TGTGCCAGCAGCTTAGAGACTAGCGGGAGTGGGAACAATGAGCAGTTCTTC.

The chain combines TRBV6-1 with TRBJ1-2, with D possibly TRBD1 on 5 matching bases. This CDR3 has 15 amino acids. Germline CDR1 is MNHNS and CDR2 is SASEGT. V gave up 6 bases and J gave up 2 bases, with 16 bases separating them. The CDR3 DNA sequence: TGTGCCAGCAGCCCCGGCGACAGAACGAACTATGGCTACACCTTC. This gives the protein CASSPGDRTNYGYTF.

This clonotype was recorded many times. The V and J genes are TRBV28 and TRBJ2-7; 14 nucleotides agree with TRBD2. The germline CDR1 and CDR2 sequences are MDHEN and SYDVKM. The CDR3 is 17 amino acids. With V trimmed by 4 bases and J by 4 bases, 9 bases remained unmatched. The CDR3 here is CASSSGTSGGYQYEQYF. The CDR3 bases are TGTGCCAGCAGTTCAGGGACTAGCGGGGGATACCAGTACGAGCAGTACTTC. Combining the CDR3 with reference TRBV28 and TRBJ2-7 gives the whole variable domain DVKVTQSSRYLVKRTGEKVFLECVQDMDHENMFWYRQDPGLGLRLIYFSYDVKMKEKGDIPEGYSVSREKKERFSLILESASTNQTSMYLCASSSGTSGGYQYEQYFGPGTRLTVT.

Ten or more counts support this clonotype. The chain carries TRBV30 and TRBJ2-7, with a weak D call TRBD2 (6 bases). Germline assignment: CDR1 GTSNPN and CDR2 SVGIG (reference sequence). V was cut by 7 bases and J by 5 bases, with 15 bases left in between. The CDR3 totals 12 residues. The CDR3 loop reads CASSGGIDEQYF. CDR3 DNA: TGTGCCTCGTCTGGCGGGATCGACGAGCAGTACTTC. The complete variable domain, with remaining parts taken from reference TRBV30 and TRBJ2-7, reads SQTIHQWPATLVQPVGSPLSLECTVEGTSNPNLYWYRQAAGRGLQLLFYSVGIGQISSEVPQNLSASRPQDRQFILSSKKLLLSDSGFYLCASSGGIDEQYFGPGTRLTVT.

This sequence joins TRBV6-2 or TRBV6-3 and TRBJ2-4; a weak D match, TRBD2 (6 bases). This CDR3 comprises 14 residues. Deletions cut 2 bases from V and 8 bases from J, with 13 bases between. CDR1 and CDR2 from the germline V gene are MNHEY and SVGEGT. CDR3: CASSYEGGGDIQYF. CDR3 coding DNA: TGTGCCAGCAGTTACGAGGGAGGCGGGGACATTCAGTACTTC.

V is TRBV5-5 and J is TRBJ2-7, with TRBD1 matching 11 bases. J gave up 0 bases and V 7 bases, and 3 bases lay outside the gene matches. This CDR3 region has 14 residues. Germline V gene data show CDR1 as SGHKS and CDR2 as YYEKEE (reference sequence). The CDR3 DNA sequence: TGTGCCAGCGGGGGACAGGGGGGCTCCTACGAGCAGTACTTC. Its translation is CASGGQGGSYEQYF.

The rearrangement uses TRBV19 and TRBJ1-5; TRBD1 aligns across 7 bases. This CDR3 is built from 15 residues. Germline CDR1 reads LNHDA; CDR2 reads SQIVND (reference sequence). V lost 9 bases, J lost 3 bases, and 11 bases stayed unmatched. The CDR3 is CASTPGGGLNQPQHF. The CDR3 nucleotides read TGTGCCAGCACCCCCGGAGGGGGCCTCAATCAGCCCCAGCATTTT.

This clonotype has only a few counts. The chain is built from TRBV5-1 and TRBJ2-1; tentatively, D is TRBD1 or TRBD2 (5 bases each). Trimming removed 0 bases from V and 3 bases from J, with 19 bases in between. Germline-derived CDR1 and CDR2 are SGHRS and YFSETQ. The CDR3 loop spans 18 amino acids. The CDR3 DNA follows: TGCGCCAGCAGCTTGGCCCTGAATTGGGACCAAAACTACAATGAGCAGTTCTTC. Translated: CASSLALNWDQNYNEQFF.

This clonotype was seen only once. The chain carries TRBV11-2 and TRBJ2-2, with 9 bases identical to TRBD1. The CDR3 consists of 14 residues. Trimming removed 5 bases from V and 7 bases from J; junction bases left unmatched: 5. Germline CDR1 is SGHAT and CDR2 is FQNNGV. The DNA for the CDR3 is TGTGCCAGCAGCGGAACGACAGGGGGCGGGGAGCTGTTTTTT. It is translated as CASSGTTGGGELFF. Full variable domain (rest looked up from reference TRBV11-2 and TRBJ2-2): EAGVAQSPRYKIIEKRQSVAFWCNPISGHATLYWYQQILGQGPKLLIQFQNNGVVDDSQLPKDRFSAERLKGVDSTLKIQPAKLEDSAVYLCASSGTTGGGELFFGEGSRLTVL.

Ten or more counts support this clonotype. The V call is TRBV3-1, the J call TRBJ1-1; D gene uncertain. Germline CDR1 LGHDT, CDR2 YNNKEL (reference sequence). This CDR3 has 13 residues. Between the trimmed V and J ends, which lost 0 bases and 7 bases, there was a span of 9 bases. Here the CDR3 reads CASSQEPVVEAFF. The CDR3, as DNA: TGTGCCAGCAGCCAAGAACCAGTCGTTGAAGCTTTCTTT.

This clonotype showed up many times. V is TRBV10-2 and J is TRBJ1-5, with D perhaps matching TRBD1 (5 bases). Trimming stripped 4 bases from V and 3 bases from J, with 10 bases between. Germline CDR1 WSHSY, CDR2 SAAADI. There are 14 residues in the CDR3. In DNA form, the CDR3 reads TGCGCCAGCAGTGGGCAGGGATACAATCAGCCCCAGCATTTT. Its protein product is CASSGQGYNQPQHF.

This clonotype has at least ten counts. This chain uses TRBV15 with TRBJ2-7, with D perhaps TRBD2 (6 bases). Germline CDR1 reads LNHNV; CDR2 reads YYDKDF (reference sequence). This CDR3 is built from 15 residues. Trimming took off 1 base at V and 1 base at J, with 11 bases between the two ends. The CDR3 nucleotides are TGTGCCACCAGCAGAGGTCCCGGAGGGTCCTACGAGCAGTACTTC. It specifies CATSRGPGGSYEQYF.

The chain is built from TRBV10-3 and TRBJ2-2; D gene ambiguous. Trimming shortened V by 0 bases and J by 5 bases, and 4 bases separated the two germline ends. Germline V gives CDR1 ENHRY, CDR2 SYGVKD. The CDR3 is 13 residues long. CDR3 amino acids: CAISESETGELFF. CDR3 sequence (DNA): TGTGCCATCAGTGAGTCCGAAACCGGGGAGCTGTTTTTT.

This clonotype occurred many times. The CDR3 DNA reads as TGTGCCAGCAGTTACCAGGGACAGTCTGGCTACGAGCAGTACTTC. Encoded protein: CASSYQGQSGYEQYF. V is TRBV6-1 and J is TRBJ2-7, with 7 positions matching TRBD1. Germline trimming cut 5 bases from V and 3 bases from J; bases unmatched to any gene: 10. This CDR3 contains 15 residues. Germline CDR1 MNHNS, CDR2 SASEGT.